These 14 T cell receptor beta chains originate from one sample sequenced in a study of blood T cells in healthy people across ages (dated by TCRdb to between 2015 and 2016). The library relied on 5' RACE. The reads were generated on an Illumina HiSeq 2500. A second PCR of roughly 7 to 12 cycles was run with a J-beta primer mix and a sample-barcoded 5' primer. Through fastp at Q25 and MiXCR, TCRdb rebuilt clones from the public reads, retaining in-frame beta chains. Every entry covers one CDR3 protein and lists the most common genes and DNA from its rows. Here the sample has some 700,000 distinct CDR3 sequences; about 24% occur a single time. Of the sample, around a fifth falls within the top ten clones. The sequencing input was blood. The receptor set was obtained from a man between 65 and 85 years old in good health.

V usage is TRBV12-3 or TRBV12-4 and J usage is TRBJ2-1, with 7 bases aligning to TRBD1. J was trimmed by 6 bases and V by 2 bases; bases with no gene match: 7. The CDR3 totals 15 residues. The CDR3 DNA reads as TGTGCCAGCAGTTTATTCAGCAGGGGGATCAATGAGCAGTTCTTC. Protein: CASSLFSRGINEQFF.

V gene TRBV10-3 combines with J gene TRBJ1-2, with a possible D match to TRBD1 (5 bases). The CDR3 has 14 amino acids. V was cut by 8 bases and J by 4 bases, with 17 bases left in between. Germline-derived CDR1 and CDR2 are ENHRY and SYGVKD. CDR3: CAIGDPGTSYGYTF. Here the CDR3 DNA reads TGTGCCATCGGGGACCCGGGGACGAGCTATGGCTACACCTTC.

This clonotype was found a few times. The V and J genes are TRBV7-9 and TRBJ2-1, with D unresolved. CDR3 length equals 15 residues. The V end lost 3 bases, the J end lost 2 bases, and 11 bases lay between the germline ends. Germline V CDR1 and CDR2: SEHNR, FQNEAQ (reference sequence). Written as DNA, the CDR3 is TGTGCCAGCAGCTTTCAAGCGAGTGCCTACAATGAGCAGTTCTTC. It yields the protein CASSFQASAYNEQFF.

The sample holds a few counts of this clonotype. The V gene is TRBV20-1, the J gene TRBJ2-1, with D perhaps matching TRBD1 (5 bases). Trimming left V 2 bases short and J 1 base short, with 12 bases between. CDR1 is DFQATT, CDR2 SNEGSKA, per germline (reference sequence). CDR3 length: 15 amino acids. CDR3 DNA: TGCAGTGCTAGAAGGGGTGGCGGTTCCTACAATGAGCAGTTCTTC. Protein sequence: CSARRGGGSYNEQFF.

This chain uses TRBV6-1 with TRBJ2-7; no clear D. The end of the DNA fits TRBJ2-1 better, so the J call may be wrong. This CDR3 region has 11 residues. Germline CDR1 is MNHNS and CDR2 is SASEGT. The CDR3 DNA reads as TGTGCCAGCACGGTCAACAATGAGCAGTTCTTC. It translates to CASTVNNEQFF.

J is TRBJ1-2 and V is TRBV30; D gene ambiguous. This CDR3 has 14 residues. Trimming shortened V by 3 bases and J by 5 bases, and 16 bases separated the two germline ends. Germline assignment: CDR1 GTSNPN and CDR2 SVGIG (reference sequence). The CDR3: CAWRALEALYGYTF. The DNA of the CDR3 is TGTGCCTGGAGGGCCCTTGAGGCGCTATATGGCTACACCTTC.

This clonotype was counted between two and nine times. This CDR3 is CASSAGSGTGEPSSYNSPLHF. The CDR3 DNA is TGTGCCAGCAGCGCTGGATCCGGGACAGGGGAACCAAGCTCCTATAATTCACCCCTCCACTTT. The chain uses TRBV9 and TRBJ1-6; 10 positions match TRBD1. The CDR3 has 21 amino acids. Germline lookup yields CDR1 SGDLS and CDR2 YYNGEE. Trimming cost V 3 bases and J 0 bases; bases outside gene matches: 15.

This clonotype has just a few counts. The chain carries TRBV24-1 and TRBJ2-1, with a possible D match to TRBD1 (6 bases). Looked up from germline, CDR1 is KGHDR and CDR2 is SFDVKD. The ends were cut back, 3 bases at V and 0 bases at J, with 11 bases in the middle. The CDR3 has 16 amino acids. CDR3 nucleotides: TGTGCCACCAGTGATCCGGACAGTAGCTCCTACAATGAGCAGTTCTTC. Translating gives CATSDPDSSSYNEQFF.

As DNA, the CDR3 is TGTGCCAGTAGTATACGACAGGATAATGAAAAACTGTTTTTT. Residues: CASSIRQDNEKLFF. The V call is TRBV19, the J call TRBJ1-4; possible D gene TRBD1, 6 bases. Trimming took 2 bases from V and 4 from J, leaving 8 bases between them. Germline V gene sequence: CDR1 LNHDA, CDR2 SQIVND (reference sequence). The CDR3 is 14 amino acids.

V gene TRBV29-1 combines with J gene TRBJ2-1, with 10 bases lining up with TRBD2. The assigned J gene may be wrong: the sequence end matches TRBJ2-7 better. This CDR3 is built from 15 residues. Germline CDR1 SQVTM, CDR2 ANQGSEA. CDR3 region: CSANVAGGRNYEQYF. In DNA form, the CDR3 reads TGCAGCGCGAACGTAGCGGGGGGACGTAACTACGAGCAGTACTTC.

Comments on this clonotype: One end of the junction does not line up with germline, which may come from a read error. This chain uses TRBV10-3 with TRBJ2-5, with 12 bases lining up with TRBD1. The CDR3 totals 18 residues. Germline loops: CDR1 ENHRY, CDR2 SYGVKD. The CDR3 nucleotides are TGTGCCATCAGTGAGCCGGGACAGGGGGCCACCAACCAAGAGACCCAATACTTC. Its translation: CAISEPGQGATNQETQYF.

In this sample, this clonotype turned up a few times. V gene TRBV6-6 combines with J gene TRBJ2-5, with 8 bases matching TRBD2. V lost 0 bases, J lost 0 bases, and 6 bases stayed unmatched. This CDR3 region has 17 residues. The germline gives CDR1 MNHNY, CDR2 SVGAGI (reference sequence). CDR3 sequence: CASSYSILAEDQETQYF. As DNA, the CDR3 is TGTGCCAGCAGTTACTCGATACTAGCGGAGGACCAAGAGACCCAGTACTTC.

This clonotype has only a few counts. The J gene is TRBJ2-4, the V gene TRBV6-1; possible D gene TRBD2, 5 bases. The CDR3 sequence is 13 residues long. With 4 bases removed from V and 6 bases from J, the gap between germline ends came to 10 bases. Germline V lookup: CDR1 MNHNS, CDR2 SASEGT. CDR3 loop: CASSAERGNIQYF. The CDR3 region has the DNA TGTGCCAGCAGTGCAGAACGGGGAAACATTCAGTACTTC.

The rearrangement joins TRBV29-1 to TRBJ2-7, with D possibly TRBD1 on 6 matching bases. V was clipped by 4 bases and J by 2 bases, with 12 bases between them. Germline CDR1 and CDR2: SQVTM and ANQGSEA. The CDR3 runs to 13 residues. The CDR3 protein is CSVAAGEAYEQYF. As DNA, the CDR3 is TGCAGCGTTGCGGCAGGGGAAGCCTACGAGCAGTACTTC.